Listed below are T cell receptor beta chains from one sample, sequenced in a study of T cells expressing NK-cell markers. TCRdb re-called the 5' RACE reads, yielding one record per CDR3 amino acid sequence without DNA. The sample data list 350,000 to 450,000 distinct CDR3 sequences. The sample comprised blood T cells: a sorted CD56 or NKG2C T cell subset, CD4+ or CD8+ T cells, or bulk PBMC T cells (not recorded which). The source is a man between 18 and 69 years old in good health. Each CDR3 is given with its conserved first and last residue.

j_call v_call cdr3_aa
TRBJ2-2 TRBV10-2 CASSAIRNTGELFF
TRBJ1-1 TRBV6-5 CASSSEQGGVPEAFF
TRBJ1-1 TRBV6-1 CASSRDRSSNTEAFF
TRBJ1-6 TRBV27 CASSFRVGGSYNSPLHF
TRBJ1-3 TRBV29-1 CSTIERDSFSGNTIYF
TRBJ1-4 TRBV14 CASSQVSGKVGEKLFF
TRBJ2-7 TRBV7-2 CASSQEGANEQYF
TRBJ2-2 TRBV6-6 CASNRGSSGELFF
TRBJ1-2 TRBV12-3/TRBV12-4 CASSPRRAGYYGYTF
TRBJ1-1 TRBV6-1 CASTLQGGTEAFF
TRBJ2-1 TRBV5-1 CAVKWGARAYNEQFF
TRBJ2-2 TRBV5-1 CASMRTAGMNTGELFF
TRBJ2-1 TRBV28 CASSLYPSPNEQFF
TRBJ1-4 TRBV5-1 CASSPRATNEKLFF
TRBJ2-1 TRBV29-1 CSVDVGTGLNEQFF
TRBJ2-1 TRBV6-5 CASSPRTWGRVDEQFF
TRBJ2-5 TRBV20-1 CSAADRRQETQYF
TRBJ1-2 TRBV7-2 CASSLRPGSKYGYTF
TRBJ2-7 TRBV18 CASSPRAPSVGSNEQYF
TRBJ2-7 TRBV19 CASSEFLEREQYF
TRBJ1-5 TRBV6-5 CASSPGYGTKHF
TRBJ1-3 TRBV6-5 CASSYSPTGGSSGNTIYF
TRBJ1-5 TRBV6-2/TRBV6-3 CASSSARAASNQPQHF